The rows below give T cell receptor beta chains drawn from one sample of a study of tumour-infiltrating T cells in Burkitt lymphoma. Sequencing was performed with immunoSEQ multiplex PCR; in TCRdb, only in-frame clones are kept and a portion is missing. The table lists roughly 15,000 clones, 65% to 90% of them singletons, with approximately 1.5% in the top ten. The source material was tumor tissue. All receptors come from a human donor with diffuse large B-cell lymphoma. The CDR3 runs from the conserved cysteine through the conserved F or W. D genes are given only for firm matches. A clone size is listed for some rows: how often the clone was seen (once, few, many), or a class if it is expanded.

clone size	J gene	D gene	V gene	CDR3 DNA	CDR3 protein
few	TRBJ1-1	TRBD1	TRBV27	TGTGCCAGCAGTTTACAGGGGGGAAACACTGAAGCTTTCTTT	CASSLQGGNTEAFF
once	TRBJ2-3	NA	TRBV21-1	TGTGCCAGCAGCAAAGGTGGACTAGCCATGACAGATACGCAGTATTTT	CASSKGGLAMTDTQYF
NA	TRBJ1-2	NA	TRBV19	TGTGCCAGTTGGGGACATCCAAACTATGGCTACACCTTC	CASWGHPNYGYTF
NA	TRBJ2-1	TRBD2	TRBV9	TGTGCCAGCAGCGTAGCGGGAGGGATGAGCAATGAGCAGTTCTTC	CASSVAGGMSNEQFF
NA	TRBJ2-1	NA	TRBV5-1	TGCGCCAGCAGCGGGACGAGGGGGTGGGATAAGCAGTTCTTC	CASSGTRGWDKQFF
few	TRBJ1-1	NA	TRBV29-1	TGCAGCGTTATGGTAACAAACACTGAAGCTTTCTTT	CSVMVTNTEAFF
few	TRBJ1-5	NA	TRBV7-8	TGTGCCAGCAGCTTAGAGGGGAATAGCAATCAGCCCCAGCATTTT	CASSLEGNSNQPQHF
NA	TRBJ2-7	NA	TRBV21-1	TGTGCCAGCAGCTTTGCCTACGAGCAGTACTTC	CASSFAYEQYF
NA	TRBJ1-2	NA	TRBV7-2	TGTGCCAGCAGCTTAGACTATGGCTACACCTTC	CASSLDYGYTF
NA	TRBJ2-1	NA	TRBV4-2	TGTGCCAGCAGCCAAGGGAGCAATGAGCAGTTCTTC	CASSQGSNEQFF